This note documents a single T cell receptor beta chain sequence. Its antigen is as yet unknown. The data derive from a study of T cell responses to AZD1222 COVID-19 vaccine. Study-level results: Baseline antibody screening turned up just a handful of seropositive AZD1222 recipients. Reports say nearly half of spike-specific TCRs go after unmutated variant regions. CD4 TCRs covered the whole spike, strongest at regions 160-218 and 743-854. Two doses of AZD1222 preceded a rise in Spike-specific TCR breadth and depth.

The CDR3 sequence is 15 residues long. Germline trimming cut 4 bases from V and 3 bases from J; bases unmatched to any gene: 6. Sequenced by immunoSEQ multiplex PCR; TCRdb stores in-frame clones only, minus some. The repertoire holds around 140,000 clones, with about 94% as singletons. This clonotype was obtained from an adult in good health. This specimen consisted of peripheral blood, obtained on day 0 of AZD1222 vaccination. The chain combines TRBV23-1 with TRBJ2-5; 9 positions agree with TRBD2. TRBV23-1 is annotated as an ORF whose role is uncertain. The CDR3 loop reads CASSPGSGGKETQYF. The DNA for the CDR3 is TGCGCCAGCAGTCCGGGTAGCGGGGGTAAAGAGACCCAGTACTTC.